The sequence of this T cell receptor (beta chain) was determined in a study of blood T cell repertoires in COVID-19. Overall study: Material from acute and convalescent COVID-19 was sourced from the United States, Italy and Spain.

The V end was cut by 7 bases, the J end by 0 bases, with 12 bases between. Looked up from germline, CDR1 is MDHEN and CDR2 is SYDVKM. CDR3 length equals 14 residues. Produced via immunoSEQ multiplex PCR; TCRdb's table is partial and in-frame only. The sample consists of 190,000 or so clones, more than 85% of them appearing once. The sample taken for sequencing was peripheral blood. This chain links TRBV28 with TRBJ1-1; D not resolved. The sequence derives from a man between 35 and 55 years old with active or convalescent COVID-19. The CDR3 sequence is CASMAGSMNTEAFF. The CDR3, as DNA: TGTGCCAGCATGGCAGGCTCTATGAACACTGAAGCTTTCTTT.